Only a few counts were recorded for the clone carrying this T cell receptor (beta chain). The source of the sample is a study of T cells of healthy individuals. The length of the CDR3 is 15 residues. CDR1 SGHRS and CDR2 YFSETQ come from the germline V gene. V gave up 4 bases and J gave up 4 bases, with 15 bases separating them. TCRdb re-derived calls from the 5' RACE reads in MiXCR, one entry per CDR3 protein. Seen here are over 95,000 distinct CDR3 sequences, approximately 16% observed once, and the top ten hold under 7.5%. The chain employs TRBV5-1 and TRBJ2-1; no firm D call. The TCR sequence derives from a human donor in good health. CDR3 sequence (DNA): TGCGCCAGCAGCCTCCAAGACGGCCGATACAATGAGCAGTTCTTC. Its protein product is CASSLQDGRYNEQFF.